Shown below are 9 T cell receptor beta chains from a single sample sequenced in a study of T cell responses to AZD1222 COVID-19 vaccine. Libraries were prepared by immunoSEQ multiplex PCR; TCRdb keeps only in-frame clonotypes and omits some of them. The sample holds 150,000 to 200,000 clones, roughly 87% seen once. Here the sequenced sample was peripheral blood, taken on day 0 of AZD1222 vaccination. The receptor source for this set is an adult in good health.

Only a few counts were recorded for this clone. The chain recombines TRBV28 with TRBJ2-3; 9 bases agree with TRBD2. The CDR3 contains 16 residues. Trimming cost V 7 bases and J 2 bases; bases outside gene matches: 10. CDR1 and CDR2 (germline): MDHEN, SYDVKM. The CDR3 is CASTLLAGENTDTQYF. Written as DNA, the CDR3 is TGTGCCAGCACCCTTTTAGCGGGGGAAAACACAGATACGCAGTATTTT.

This clone has only a few counts. CDR3 protein: CATKPAVQAGGYTF. CDR3 in DNA: TGTGCCACTAAGCCCGCGGTACAGGCGGGCGGCTACACCTTC. V and J are TRBV19 and TRBJ1-2; a weak D match, TRBD1 (5 bases). This CDR3 has 14 amino acids. The germline V gene encodes CDR1 LNHDA and CDR2 SQIVND (reference sequence). Trimming removed 10 bases from V and 8 bases from J, with 23 bases in between.

V is TRBV28 and J is TRBJ2-7, with TRBD1 as a possible D gene (5 bases). Germline-derived CDR1 and CDR2 are MDHEN and SYDVKM. The ends were cut back, 3 bases at V and 1 base at J, with 22 bases in the middle. The CDR3 contains 18 residues. The CDR3 sequence is CASSFGLLGRAASYEQYF. For the CDR3, the DNA is TGTGCCAGCAGTTTTGGGTTGCTGGGCAGGGCCGCTTCCTACGAGCAGTACTTC.

The chain recombines TRBV2 with TRBJ1-2; 9 positions match TRBD1. The ends lost 6 bases at V and 5 bases at J; junction bases unmatched: 10. There are 15 residues in the CDR3. Germline loops: CDR1 SNHLY, CDR2 FYNNEI. The DNA of the CDR3 is TGTGCCAGCAGAATTATTACAGGGGGCGGTTATGGCTACACCTTC. Its translation is CASRIITGGGYGYTF.

This clone has a handful of counts. The V and J genes are TRBV5-4 and TRBJ2-1; 7 nucleotides line up with TRBD1. Germline values: CDR1 SGHNT, CDR2 YYREEE (reference sequence). The CDR3 runs 17 residues. The V and J ends lost 4 bases and 3 bases, in that order; junction bases with no gene match: 13. The chain's CDR3 is CASSRSVDRAGYNEQFF. Written as DNA, the CDR3 is TGTGCCAGCAGCCGAAGCGTAGACAGGGCCGGCTACAATGAGCAGTTCTTC.

The chain uses TRBV7-3 and TRBJ2-1; no firm D call. V was cut by 0 bases and J by 0 bases, with 9 bases left in between. The CDR3 totals 16 residues. Germline V gene sequence: CDR1 SGHTA, CDR2 FQGTGA. CDR3 loop: CASSLTVGISYNEQFF. The CDR3 bases are TGTGCCAGCAGCTTAACCGTGGGAATCTCCTACAATGAGCAGTTCTTC.

This rearrangement joins TRBV5-1 to TRBJ2-7; 8 positions agree with TRBD1. Germline V gene sequence: CDR1 SGHRS, CDR2 YFSETQ. Trimming took 7 bases from V and 6 from J; bases not matched to a gene: 12. The CDR3 runs 14 residues. The DNA for the CDR3 is TGCGCCAGCCGAAGCGGACAGGGCATTGGCGAGCAGTACTTC. It is translated as CASRSGQGIGEQYF.

This chain uses TRBV5-6 with TRBJ2-1, with a tentative D call TRBD2 (5 bases). The CDR3 covers 15 residues. Germline lookup yields CDR1 SGHDT and CDR2 YYEEEE. V was cut by 1 base and J by 3 bases, with 11 bases left in between. The CDR3 DNA is TGTGCCAGCAGCTTGCTTCGGGGAGACTACAATGAGCAGTTCTTC. It encodes CASSLLRGDYNEQFF. The full variable domain, rest sourced from reference TRBV5-6 and TRBJ2-1, is DAGVTQSPTHLIKTRGQQVTLRCSPKSGHDTVSWYQQALGQGPQFIFQYYEEEERQRGNFPDRFSGHQFPNYSSELNVNALLLGDSALYLCASSLLRGDYNEQFFGPGTRLTVL.

The chain employs TRBV6-6 and TRBJ1-5; D uncertain. Germline CDR1 is MNHNY and CDR2 is SVGAGI (reference sequence). V shed 0 bases and J shed 5 bases, with 11 bases lying between them. This CDR3 contains 15 residues. In DNA, the CDR3 is TGTGCCAGCAGTTACTCCGACGGGATTCATCAGCCCCAGCATTTT. This codes for CASSYSDGIHQPQHF.